The clone carrying this TCR beta chain has just one count. V was pared by 3 bases and J by 5 bases, with 17 bases between. The CDR3 has 15 residues. The V gene's germline CDR1 is MNHNS and CDR2 SASEGT. Clones were sequenced by immunoSEQ multiplex PCR, and TCRdb holds only the in-frame ones, with some missing. The profile shows approximately 110,000 clones, 88% of them singletons. These data originate in a study of T cell responses to AZD1222 COVID-19 vaccine. The material sequenced was peripheral blood, taken on day 0 of MenACWY control vaccination. The rearrangement joins TRBV6-1 to TRBJ2-7; D not certain. The receptor was derived from an adult in good health. CDR3 protein: CASSDQDVHQDEQYF. The DNA of the CDR3 is TGTGCCAGCAGTGATCAAGACGTTCATCAGGACGAGCAGTACTTC.